The 27 T cell receptor beta chains below all came from one sample that was sequenced in a study of graft-versus-host responses after intestinal transplantation. The antigens of these receptors remain unknown. Using immunoSEQ multiplex PCR, the repertoire was profiled, and TCRdb retains in-frame clones only, with some absent. There are tens of thousands of clones in the sample; 85% to 95% occur only once, and around 0.53% lies in the top ten. The sample in question was unstimulated CD8+ T cells sorted from spleen or lymph node cells, obtained before transplant. Receptors originate from a human donor who was the organ donor for an intestinal transplant.

The J gene is TRBJ2-1, the V gene TRBV4-2; 7 bases match TRBD2. V lost 0 bases to trimming and J lost 7 bases; unmatched junction nucleotides: 12. This CDR3 spans 17 amino acids. In germline, CDR1 is LGHNA, CDR2 YNFKEQ. The CDR3 reads CASSQETGTTNLNEQFF. The CDR3 DNA is TGTGCCAGCAGCCAAGAAACCGGGACTACCAATTTAAATGAGCAGTTCTTC.

The chain couples TRBV7-9 to TRBJ1-1; D gene unclear. Trimming took off 5 bases at V and 1 base at J, with 8 bases between the two ends. Germline V CDR1 and CDR2: SEHNR, FQNEAQ (reference sequence). This CDR3 is 13 amino acids long. The CDR3 region is CASSPPANTEAFF. The DNA for the CDR3 is TGTGCCAGCAGCCCCCCGGCGAACACTGAAGCTTTCTTT.

The chain links TRBV6-5 to TRBJ2-1; D is tentatively TRBD1 or TRBD2 (5 bases each). This CDR3 is built from 14 residues. With 8 bases removed from V and 5 bases from J, the gap between germline ends came to 16 bases. Germline V gene data show CDR1 as MNHEY and CDR2 as SVGAGI. The CDR3 region is CASAGWGINNEQFF. CDR3 nucleotide sequence: TGTGCCAGCGCCGGGTGGGGGATAAACAATGAGCAGTTCTTC.

The V and J genes are TRBV7-9 and TRBJ2-7, with TRBD1 matching 7 bases. The CDR3 length is 13 residues. In germline, CDR1 is SEHNR, CDR2 FQNEAQ (reference sequence). Losses at the gene ends were 3 bases for V and 6 bases for J; bases not matched to a gene: 5. The CDR3 sequence: CASSFVDRAEQYF. CDR3 nucleotide sequence: TGTGCCAGCAGCTTCGTAGACAGGGCCGAGCAGTACTTC.

The rearrangement joins TRBV7-9 to TRBJ1-5; D uncertain. CDR3 length equals 12 residues. Germline V gives CDR1 SEHNR, CDR2 FQNEAQ (reference sequence). V was pared by 1 base and J by 6 bases, with 4 bases between. In nucleotides, the CDR3 is TGTGCCAGCAGCTTAGGTGGTCAGCCCCAGCATTTT. This sequence encodes CASSLGGQPQHF.

This chain uses TRBV25-1 with TRBJ1-1; 9 bases match TRBD1. This CDR3 contains 15 residues. Trimming cost V 3 bases and J 6 bases; bases outside gene matches: 8. Per germline, CDR1 MGHDK and CDR2 SYGVNS. The CDR3 spells CASSESGQGSSEAFF. The CDR3 DNA follows: TGTGCCAGCAGTGAGTCGGGACAGGGTTCTTCTGAAGCTTTCTTT.

This clone was recorded only once. The chain carries TRBV19 and TRBJ2-1; 8 nucleotides line up with TRBD2. CDR3 length equals 15 residues. The V gene's germline CDR1 is LNHDA and CDR2 SQIVND (reference sequence). V shed 5 bases, J shed 5 bases, and the junction held 8 bases outside the gene matches. Here the CDR3 reads CASSPGLGLNNEQFF. CDR3 nucleotide sequence: TGTGCCAGTAGTCCGGGACTAGGGCTGAACAATGAGCAGTTCTTC.

This sequence joins TRBV23-1 and TRBJ1-5; D may be TRBD1 (5 bases). TRBV23-1 is flagged as an ORF with uncertain function. With 7 bases removed from V and 5 bases from J, the gap between germline ends came to 18 bases. This CDR3 comprises 15 residues. The CDR3 region is CASIDGTRGDQPQHF. The CDR3 coding sequence is TGCGCCAGCATCGACGGGACCCGGGGCGATCAGCCCCAGCATTTT.

This rearrangement joins TRBV6-5 to TRBJ2-7; unclear D gene. The germline V gene encodes CDR1 MNHEY and CDR2 SVGAGI. V dropped 2 bases and J dropped 2 bases, with 7 bases sitting between them. The CDR3 has 13 amino acids. DNA for the CDR3: TGTGCCAGCAGTTACGGTGTAGCCTACGAGCAGTACTTC. Its translation: CASSYGVAYEQYF.

The V gene is TRBV9, the J gene TRBJ2-3; D might be TRBD1 or TRBD2, each matching 6 bases. The length of the CDR3 is 15 residues. From germline, CDR1 is SGDLS and CDR2 YYNGEE. V lost 0 bases, J lost 1 base, and 9 bases lay in between. The CDR3 nucleotides are TGTGCCAGCAGCGTAGTGGGGGGCGGCACAGATACGCAGTATTTT. Encoded protein: CASSVVGGGTDTQYF.

The gene calls are TRBV12-1 and TRBJ2-1; the D call TRBD1 from the table was never checked on the DNA. TRBV12-1 is described as a pseudogene. There are 14 residues in the CDR3. Here the CDR3 DNA reads TGTGCCAGCAGCTTGGACAGGTCTAACAATGAGCAGTTCTTC. This gives the protein CASSLDRSNNEQFF.

This chain links TRBV5-4 with TRBJ1-1; D is perhaps TRBD1 (5 bases). Trimming removed 7 bases at V and 1 base at J, with 8 bases between. The CDR3 totals 12 residues. CDR1 SGHNT and CDR2 YYREEE come from the germline V gene (reference sequence). The CDR3 sequence: CASGGANTEAFF. The CDR3 region has the DNA TGTGCCAGCGGCGGGGCGAACACTGAAGCTTTCTTT.

The V and J genes are TRBV19 and TRBJ2-7; 7 bases line up with TRBD1. Trimming took 1 base from V and 3 from J; bases not matched to a gene: 0. The CDR3 is made up of 13 amino acids. In germline, CDR1 is LNHDA, CDR2 SQIVND (reference sequence). The CDR3 bases are TGTGCCAGTAGTATAGCAGGGGGCTACGAGCAGTACTTC. As protein: CASSIAGGYEQYF.

The chain carries TRBV5-5 and TRBJ1-2, with 7 bases identical to TRBD1. With V trimmed by 1 base and J by 6 bases, 9 bases remained unmatched. CDR3 size: 15 residues. Germline-derived CDR1 and CDR2 are SGHKS and YYEKEE (reference sequence). The DNA for the CDR3 is TGTGCCAGCAGCTTGACCCCGACAGGGTCTGATGGCTACACCTTC. Translation gives CASSLTPTGSDGYTF.

The rearrangement joins TRBV9 to TRBJ2-1; D unresolved. The CDR3 extends over 13 amino acids. V was shortened by 0 bases and J by 5 bases, with 6 bases between the two germline ends. The germline CDR1 and CDR2 sequences are SGDLS and YYNGEE. CDR3 bases: TGTGCCAGCAGCGTAGGACGGAACAATGAGCAGTTCTTC. Its translation: CASSVGRNNEQFF.

The J gene is TRBJ2-5, the V gene TRBV15, with D possibly called TRBD1 or TRBD2 (5 bases each). The V gene's germline CDR1 is LNHNV and CDR2 YYDKDF (reference sequence). The CDR3 is made up of 14 amino acids. The germline V and J ends were trimmed by 0 bases and 5 bases, with 10 bases remaining between them. CDR3 residues: CATSRDGGSETQYF. The CDR3, as DNA: TGTGCCACCAGCAGAGATGGGGGAAGTGAGACCCAGTACTTC. Drawing the rest from reference TRBV15 and TRBJ2-5, the complete variable domain is DAMVIQNPRYQVTQFGKPVTLSCSQTLNHNVMYWYQQKSSQAPKLLFHYYDKDFNNEADTPDNFQSRRPNTSFCFLDIRSPGLGDTAMYLCATSRDGGSETQYFGPGTRLLVL.

The V call is TRBV7-9, the J call TRBJ2-7, with TRBD2 identical over 8 bases. The CDR3 has 14 residues. Germline lookup yields CDR1 SEHNR and CDR2 FQNEAQ (reference sequence). With V trimmed by 5 bases and J by 4 bases, 7 bases remained unmatched. CDR3 sequence (DNA): TGTGCCAGCAGCCCCGGGGGGGGCAAATACGAGCAGTACTTC. Its protein is CASSPGGGKYEQYF.

The chain joins TRBV5-1 to TRBJ1-6, with D unclear. V gave up 4 bases and J gave up 0 bases, with 8 bases separating them. This CDR3 contains 15 residues. Germline V gene sequence: CDR1 SGHRS, CDR2 YFSETQ. The CDR3 sequence is CASSRRHSYNSPLHF. For the CDR3, the DNA is TGCGCCAGCAGCAGAAGGCACTCCTATAATTCACCCCTCCACTTT.

The rearrangement joins TRBV7-8 to TRBJ2-3; TRBD2 might be the D (5 bases). The length of the CDR3 is 13 residues. V lost 5 bases and J 2 bases, leaving 8 bases between the germline ends. Germline V gene lookup returns CDR1 SGHVS and CDR2 FQNEAQ. The CDR3 bases are TGTGCCAGCAGCAGGGAGAACACAGATACGCAGTATTTT. Its translation: CASSRENTDTQYF.

The chain recombines TRBV7-6 with TRBJ1-3; 9 positions match TRBD1. This CDR3 contains 15 residues. With V trimmed by 5 bases and J by 6 bases, 8 bases remained unmatched. The germline CDR1 and CDR2 sequences are SGHVS and FNYEAQ. The CDR3 protein is CASSRRQGGKNTIYF. The CDR3 DNA reads TGTGCCAGCAGCCGAAGACAGGGGGGAAAAAACACCATATATTTT.

The chain carries TRBV5-3 and TRBJ2-7, with D perhaps TRBD1 (6 bases). TRBV5-3 is an open reading frame, and its role is uncertain. The CDR3 contains 14 residues. Trimming stripped 4 bases from V and 4 bases from J, with 15 bases between. The CDR3 sequence is CARSVWGPVYEQYF. CDR3 DNA sequence: TGTGCCAGAAGCGTGTGGGGGCCCGTTTACGAGCAGTACTTC.

V gene TRBV5-4 combines with J gene TRBJ2-1; 8 nucleotides match TRBD2. V trimming: 6 bases; J trimming: 7 bases; junction bases outside the gene matches: 6. This CDR3 spans 13 amino acids. Looked up from germline, CDR1 is SGHNT and CDR2 is YYREEE (reference sequence). CDR3 residues: CASNGLAQNEQFF. In DNA form, the CDR3 reads TGTGCCAGCAACGGACTAGCTCAGAATGAGCAGTTCTTC.

The V and J genes are TRBV5-1 and TRBJ2-7; TRBD2 matches 12 bases. V was pared by 2 bases and J by 1 base, with 4 bases of the junction left unmatched. This CDR3 is built from 16 residues. In germline, CDR1 is SGHRS, CDR2 YFSETQ. The CDR3 DNA follows: TGCGCCAGCAGCTTCTCACTAGCGGGGGGATCCTACGAGCAGTACTTC. Translating it yields CASSFSLAGGSYEQYF.

The chain has TRBV9 and TRBJ2-7; tentatively, D is TRBD2 (6 bases). CDR1 is SGDLS, CDR2 YYNGEE, per germline. Trimming pared 4 bases from V and 3 bases from J, leaving 14 bases between. The CDR3 totals 14 residues. The CDR3 here is CASSLGTEGYEQYF. The CDR3 region has the DNA TGTGCCAGCAGCTTGGGGACGGAGGGCTACGAGCAGTACTTC.

The chain joins TRBV18 to TRBJ1-1; no clear D gene. The CDR3 is 13 residues long. Germline values: CDR1 KGHSH, CDR2 LQKENI. V lost 4 bases to trimming and J lost 11 bases, with 17 bases between them. This CDR3 reads CASSLRPRKVAFF. For the CDR3, the DNA is TGTGCCAGCTCACTGAGACCTAGGAAGGTGGCTTTCTTT.

A single count supports this clone. This chain links TRBV6-4 with TRBJ2-3; TRBD2 agrees at 11 bases. Germline lookup yields CDR1 MRHNA and CDR2 SNTAGT. With 5 bases clipped from V and 1 base from J, the junction kept 2 bases outside the gene matches. CDR3 length: 15 residues. CDR3 loop: CASSPTSGGTDTQYF. The CDR3 DNA reads TGTGCCAGCAGTCCGACTAGCGGGGGCACAGATACGCAGTATTTT.

This chain uses TRBV7-9 with TRBJ2-7, with D possibly being TRBD1 or TRBD2 (5 bases each). The V gene's germline CDR1 is SEHNR and CDR2 FQNEAQ (reference sequence). Deletions cut 5 bases from V and 1 base from J, with 18 bases between. The CDR3 covers 16 residues. The CDR3 DNA sequence: TGTGCCAGCAGCCCCAACACGGGACCGATTTCCTACGAGCAGTACTTC. Translation: CASSPNTGPISYEQYF. The full variable domain, its missing parts supplied by reference TRBV7-9 and TRBJ2-7, is DTGVSQNPRHKITKRGQNVTFRCDPISEHNRLYWYRQTLGQGPEFLTYFQNEAQLEKSRLLSDRFSAERPKGSFSTLEIQRTEQGDSAMYLCASSPNTGPISYEQYFGPGTRLTVT.